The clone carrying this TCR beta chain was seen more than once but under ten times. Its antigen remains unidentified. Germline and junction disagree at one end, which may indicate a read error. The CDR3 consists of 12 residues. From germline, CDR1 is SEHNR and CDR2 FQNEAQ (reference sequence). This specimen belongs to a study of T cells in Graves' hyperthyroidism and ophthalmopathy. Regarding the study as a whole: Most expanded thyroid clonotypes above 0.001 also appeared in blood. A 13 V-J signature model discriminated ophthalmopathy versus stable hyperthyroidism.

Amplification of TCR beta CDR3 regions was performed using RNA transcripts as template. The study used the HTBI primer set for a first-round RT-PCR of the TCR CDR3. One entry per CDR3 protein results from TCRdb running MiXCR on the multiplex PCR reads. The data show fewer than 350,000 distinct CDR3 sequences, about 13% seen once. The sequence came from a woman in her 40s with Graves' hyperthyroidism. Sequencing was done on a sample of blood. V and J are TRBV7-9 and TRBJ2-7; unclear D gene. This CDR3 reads CANSLKGYEQYF. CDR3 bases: TGTGCCAACAGCTTGAAGGGCTACGAGCAGTACTTC.